This is a list of T cell receptor beta chains from one sample in a study of cytomegalovirus exposure and HLA in healthy donors. Profiled with immunoSEQ multiplex PCR; TCRdb holds only in-frame clones, not every one. The sample yields about 120,000 clones, 70% to 90% seen once. The source material was PBMCs. The source is a man aged 18 to 30 in good health and CMV-seropositive. Both conserved end residues are part of each CDR3. The order of the fields is J gene, D gene, clone size, V gene, CDR3 DNA, CDR3 protein. D genes are given only for firm matches. Clone size is stated in some rows and not others, as once, few, many or a class when expanded.

j_gene: TRBJ1-1
d_gene: TRBD1
abundance: .
v_gene: TRBV7-8
CDR3nt: TGTGCCAGCAGCTTCGACAGGGACACTGAAGCTTTCTTT
CDR3aa: CASSFDRDTEAFF

j_gene: TRBJ2-7
d_gene: TRBD1
abundance: .
v_gene: TRBV2
CDR3nt: TGTGCCAGCAGTGCCTACTTACAGGGGGCTAAGGAGCAGTACTTC
CDR3aa: CASSAYLQGAKEQYF

j_gene: TRBJ1-2
d_gene: TRBD1
abundance: .
v_gene: TRBV9
CDR3nt: TGTGCCAGCAGCCCGGGGACAGGGACCTATGGCTACACCTTC
CDR3aa: CASSPGTGTYGYTF

j_gene: TRBJ1-1
d_gene: .
abundance: once
v_gene: TRBV11-2
CDR3nt: TGTGCCAGCAGCCTCCAGGGGAACACTGAAGCTTTCTTT
CDR3aa: CASSLQGNTEAFF

j_gene: TRBJ1-5
d_gene: .
abundance: .
v_gene: TRBV12-2
CDR3nt: TGTGCAAGTCGCTTACGGAGAGGGGGCCAGCCCCAGCATTTT
CDR3aa: CASRLRRGGQPQHF

j_gene: TRBJ2-7
d_gene: TRBD1
abundance: .
v_gene: TRBV6-5
CDR3nt: TGTGCCAGTTTCACGACAGGGAGTAGTTACGAGCAGTACTTC
CDR3aa: CASFTTGSSYEQYF

j_gene: TRBJ1-3
d_gene: TRBD1
abundance: .
v_gene: TRBV9
CDR3nt: TGTGCCAGCAGCCAAGACAGGGATGGAAACACCATATATTTT
CDR3aa: CASSQDRDGNTIYF

j_gene: TRBJ1-1
d_gene: .
abundance: .
v_gene: TRBV27
CDR3nt: TGTGCCATCCAACCCTATGACGGGTCTTTCTTT
CDR3aa: CAIQPYDGSFF

j_gene: TRBJ1-3
d_gene: .
abundance: .
v_gene: TRBV28
CDR3nt: TGTGCCAGCAGTTTACGAGGGAAGACCATATATTTT
CDR3aa: CASSLRGKTIYF

j_gene: TRBJ2-5
d_gene: .
abundance: .
v_gene: TRBV27
CDR3nt: TGTGCCAGCAGTTCGAGGGGAGGGGGGGTGAAGGAGACCCAGTACTTC
CDR3aa: CASSSRGGGVKETQYF

j_gene: TRBJ2-7
d_gene: .
abundance: .
v_gene: TRBV4-2
CDR3nt: TGTGCCAGCAGCCAAGTGGGGGGCTACGAGCAGTACTTC
CDR3aa: CASSQVGGYEQYF

j_gene: TRBJ1-5
d_gene: TRBD1
abundance: .
v_gene: TRBV28
CDR3nt: TGTGCCAGCAGCGACAGGGCTAGCAATCAGCCCCAGCATTTT
CDR3aa: CASSDRASNQPQHF

j_gene: TRBJ2-1
d_gene: TRBD1
abundance: .
v_gene: TRBV27
CDR3nt: TGTGCCAGCAGTCAAGGGACAGGCCCCCACAATGAGCAGTTCTTC
CDR3aa: CASSQGTGPHNEQFF

j_gene: TRBJ1-6
d_gene: .
abundance: .
v_gene: TRBV5-1
CDR3nt: TGCGCCAGCAGCTTGGCCCCCAGGAACGATTCACCCCTCCACTTT
CDR3aa: CASSLAPRNDSPLHF

j_gene: TRBJ2-2
d_gene: TRBD2
abundance: .
v_gene: TRBV5-1
CDR3nt: TGCGCCAGCAGCTTGAGCGGGGGGGCCCCCGGGGAGCTGTTTTTT
CDR3aa: CASSLSGGAPGELFF

j_gene: TRBJ2-5
d_gene: TRBD2
abundance: .
v_gene: TRBV28
CDR3nt: TGTGCCAGCAGGGGCGGGGGGCCGGAGACCCAGTACTTC
CDR3aa: CASRGGGPETQYF

j_gene: TRBJ2-2
d_gene: .
abundance: .
v_gene: TRBV7-9
CDR3nt: TGTGCCAGCAGCCCATACCAGGGTATGACCGGGGAGCTGTTTTTT
CDR3aa: CASSPYQGMTGELFF

j_gene: TRBJ1-1
d_gene: TRBD1
abundance: .
v_gene: TRBV5-8
CDR3nt: TGTGCCAGCCATCAGACAGGGCGGTCGCCTGAAGCTTTCTTT
CDR3aa: CASHQTGRSPEAFF

j_gene: TRBJ1-1
d_gene: .
abundance: .
v_gene: TRBV9
CDR3nt: TGTGCCAGCAGCGTAGACCCCCATCCGGGGACTGAAGCTTTCTTT
CDR3aa: CASSVDPHPGTEAFF

j_gene: TRBJ2-1
d_gene: .
abundance: .
v_gene: TRBV6-4
CDR3nt: TGTGCCAGCAGTGACTCAAGGGGAAGGGCCTACAATGAGCAGTTCTTC
CDR3aa: CASSDSRGRAYNEQFF

j_gene: TRBJ2-7
d_gene: .
abundance: .
v_gene: TRBV7-9
CDR3nt: TGTGCCAGCAGCTTGGGATCAGGGGTGACCTCCTACGAGCAGTACTTC
CDR3aa: CASSLGSGVTSYEQYF

j_gene: TRBJ1-2
d_gene: .
abundance: .
v_gene: TRBV6-1
CDR3nt: TGTGCCAGCAGTCGGGACACTATGGGCTATGGCTACACCTTC
CDR3aa: CASSRDTMGYGYTF

j_gene: TRBJ2-2
d_gene: TRBD1
abundance: .
v_gene: TRBV10-3
CDR3nt: TGTGCCATCAGTGAGTTCGGGACAGCTATTTCGGGGACCGGGGAGCTGTTTTTT
CDR3aa: CAISEFGTAISGTGELFF

j_gene: TRBJ1-4
d_gene: TRBD1
abundance: .
v_gene: TRBV9
CDR3nt: TGTGCCAGCAGCCCTCAGGGGGCAACTAATGAAAAACTGTTTTTT
CDR3aa: CASSPQGATNEKLFF

j_gene: TRBJ1-1
d_gene: TRBD1
abundance: .
v_gene: TRBV6-5
CDR3nt: TGTGCCAGCAGGTCGACAGGGTTGAACACTGAAGCTTTCTTT
CDR3aa: CASRSTGLNTEAFF

j_gene: TRBJ1-1
d_gene: TRBD1
abundance: .
v_gene: TRBV19
CDR3nt: TGTGCCAGTACTTGGGACAGTCGGTACGGCACTGAAGCTTTCTTT
CDR3aa: CASTWDSRYGTEAFF

j_gene: TRBJ1-5
d_gene: .
abundance: .
v_gene: TRBV10-3
CDR3nt: TGTGCCATCAGTCCCCAAGGGGTCCTACCTAATCAGCCCCAGCATTTT
CDR3aa: CAISPQGVLPNQPQHF

j_gene: TRBJ2-5
d_gene: .
abundance: .
v_gene: TRBV5-6
CDR3nt: TGTGCCAGCAGCTTAGTCCAGGTGAGAGAGACCCAGTACTTC
CDR3aa: CASSLVQVRETQYF

j_gene: TRBJ1-1
d_gene: .
abundance: .
v_gene: TRBV19
CDR3nt: TGTGGACCGGGAACTGAAGCTTTCTTT
CDR3aa: CGPGTEAFF

j_gene: TRBJ1-3
d_gene: .
abundance: .
v_gene: TRBV2
CDR3nt: TGTGCCAGCAGGCCACAGGAGACTGCTGGAAACACCATATATTTT
CDR3aa: CASRPQETAGNTIYF

j_gene: TRBJ1-2
d_gene: .
abundance: few
v_gene: TRBV5-6
CDR3nt: TGTGCCAGCAGCTTGGAGTCCGGACTCGACTATGGCTACACCTTC
CDR3aa: CASSLESGLDYGYTF

j_gene: TRBJ1-1
d_gene: .
abundance: once
v_gene: TRBV7-9
CDR3nt: TGTGCCAGCAGCTTAGAACAGGGTGGATACACTGAAGCTTTCTTT
CDR3aa: CASSLEQGGYTEAFF

j_gene: TRBJ2-5
d_gene: TRBD1
abundance: .
v_gene: TRBV14
CDR3nt: TGTGCCGGCAGCCAAGATATAGGGGACAGGCTCCAGACCCAGTACTTC
CDR3aa: CAGSQDIGDRLQTQYF

j_gene: TRBJ1-5
d_gene: TRBD1
abundance: .
v_gene: TRBV2
CDR3nt: TGTGCCAGCAGTGCCTCCCTGGGACAGGGCTTTCGACAGCCCCAGCATTTT
CDR3aa: CASSASLGQGFRQPQHF

j_gene: TRBJ1-1
d_gene: .
abundance: .
v_gene: TRBV19
CDR3nt: TGTGCCAGTAGTACTGACGGGGAGGGGAACACTGAAGCTTTCTTT
CDR3aa: CASSTDGEGNTEAFF

j_gene: TRBJ2-7
d_gene: TRBD2
abundance: few
v_gene: TRBV6-5
CDR3nt: TGTGCCAGCAGGCGAGCGGGGGTCTACGAGCAGTACTTC
CDR3aa: CASRRAGVYEQYF

j_gene: TRBJ1-1
d_gene: .
abundance: .
v_gene: TRBV14
CDR3nt: TGTGCCAGCAGCCAAGAGTGGCCTTTGAACACTGAAGCTTTCTTT
CDR3aa: CASSQEWPLNTEAFF

j_gene: TRBJ1-2
d_gene: TRBD1
abundance: .
v_gene: TRBV23-1
CDR3nt: TGCGCCAGCAGTCAGGACAGGGGGCACTATGGCTACACCTTC
CDR3aa: CASSQDRGHYGYTF

j_gene: TRBJ2-2
d_gene: .
abundance: once
v_gene: TRBV7-9
CDR3nt: TGTGCCAGCAGCCATGGGGTCGACAGGACCTACACCGGGGAGCTGTTTTTT
CDR3aa: CASSHGVDRTYTGELFF

j_gene: TRBJ1-2
d_gene: .
abundance: .
v_gene: TRBV9
CDR3nt: TGTGCCAGCAGCGTAGACATGGGTGGAGGGTTAGACTATGGCTACACCTTC
CDR3aa: CASSVDMGGGLDYGYTF

j_gene: TRBJ2-7
d_gene: TRBD1
abundance: .
v_gene: TRBV30
CDR3nt: TGTGCCTGGACCCGGACAGGCTACGAGCAGTACTTC
CDR3aa: CAWTRTGYEQYF

j_gene: TRBJ2-3
d_gene: .
abundance: once
v_gene: TRBV28
CDR3nt: TGTGCCAGCGTATCAGGGGCCACAGATACGCAGTATTTT
CDR3aa: CASVSGATDTQYF

j_gene: TRBJ1-1
d_gene: TRBD1
abundance: .
v_gene: TRBV2
CDR3nt: TGTGCCAGCAGGGGGGACAGGGGAAGGGGCACTGAAGCTTTCTTT
CDR3aa: CASRGDRGRGTEAFF

j_gene: TRBJ2-6
d_gene: .
abundance: few
v_gene: TRBV6-1
CDR3nt: TGTGCCAGCAGTGAGTACGGGATACCTTTCTCTGGGGCCAACGTCCTGACTTTC
CDR3aa: CASSEYGIPFSGANVLTF

j_gene: TRBJ2-1
d_gene: TRBD1
abundance: .
v_gene: TRBV2
CDR3nt: TGTGCCAGCAGGGACCGGGGACAGGGAAATGAGCAGTTCTTC
CDR3aa: CASRDRGQGNEQFF

j_gene: TRBJ2-7
d_gene: TRBD1
abundance: .
v_gene: TRBV18
CDR3nt: TGTGCCAGCTCATTGACAGTAGGAGACAGGGGTAACAACGAGCAGTACTTC
CDR3aa: CASSLTVGDRGNNEQYF

j_gene: TRBJ2-7
d_gene: TRBD1
abundance: .
v_gene: TRBV9
CDR3nt: TGTGCCAGCAGCCTCCACTTGGGACAGGGGAACGAGCAGTACTTC
CDR3aa: CASSLHLGQGNEQYF

j_gene: TRBJ2-2
d_gene: .
abundance: .
v_gene: TRBV18
CDR3nt: TGTGCCAGCTCACCCGCCGGGGAGCTGTTTTTT
CDR3aa: CASSPAGELFF

j_gene: TRBJ2-3
d_gene: .
abundance: .
v_gene: TRBV11-3
CDR3nt: TGTGCCAGCAGCCCGGGGTGGGAATCAGATACGCAGTATTTT
CDR3aa: CASSPGWESDTQYF

j_gene: TRBJ1-2
d_gene: .
abundance: .
v_gene: TRBV30
CDR3nt: TGTGCCTGGAGTCTAGTGACCAACTATGGCTACACCTTC
CDR3aa: CAWSLVTNYGYTF

j_gene: TRBJ2-7
d_gene: TRBD2
abundance: .
v_gene: TRBV6-1
CDR3nt: TGTGCCAGCAGTGGGGGGACTAGCGGTCCCCTAGTGGGAATATACGAGCAGTACTTC
CDR3aa: CASSGGTSGPLVGIYEQYF

j_gene: TRBJ1-3
d_gene: TRBD1
abundance: .
v_gene: TRBV28
CDR3nt: TGTGCCAGCACCCAGGGGGCGGGAAACACCATATATTTT
CDR3aa: CASTQGAGNTIYF

j_gene: TRBJ1-1
d_gene: .
abundance: .
v_gene: TRBV7-8
CDR3nt: TGTGCCAGCAGCTTAAGGCGCGAATGGCGGGCACCGAACACTGAAGCTTTCTTT
CDR3aa: CASSLRREWRAPNTEAFF